This T cell receptor beta chain was sequenced during a study of blood T cell repertoires in COVID-19. Germline CDR1 reads SEHNR; CDR2 reads FQNEAQ (reference sequence). The J segment lost 14 bases and the V segment lost 4 bases, leaving 17 bases of the junction unmatched. The CDR3 contains 16 residues. As processed by the authors: By means of reference gene primer amplification, nucleated cell counts were estimated. The method was immunoSEQ multiplex PCR; TCRdb's version includes in-frame clones alone and lacks a portion of them. V and J calls plus clone size are reproduced from that table; the DNA served to infer D and trimming. The table shows about 350,000 clones, with 70% to 90% occurring only once. Living in about two dozen US areas, the participants were between 18 and 89 years of age. Donors in Cohort 3 who had recovered were those with two negative PCRs, healthcare professional clearance, or resolution of their symptoms.

Sequences were obtained from PBMCs or T cells enriched from blood (not recorded which). This receptor was obtained from a woman aged 30 to 39 who had recovered from COVID-19. V gene TRBV7-9 combines with J gene TRBJ2-3; 11 bases map to TRBD1. Written as DNA, the CDR3 is TGTGCCAGCAGCTCACTTCCGGGACAGGGGGACTCCTATCCGTATTTT. Translating it yields CASSSLPGQGDSYPYF.